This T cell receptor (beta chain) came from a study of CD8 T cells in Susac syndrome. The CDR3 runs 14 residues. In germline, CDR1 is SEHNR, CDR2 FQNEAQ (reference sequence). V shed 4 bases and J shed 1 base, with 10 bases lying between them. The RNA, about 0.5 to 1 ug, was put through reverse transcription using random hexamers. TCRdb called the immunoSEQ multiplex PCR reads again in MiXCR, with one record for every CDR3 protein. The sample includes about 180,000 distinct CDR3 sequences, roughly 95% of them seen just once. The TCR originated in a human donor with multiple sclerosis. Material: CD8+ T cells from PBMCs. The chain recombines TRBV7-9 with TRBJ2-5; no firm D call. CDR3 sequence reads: CASSSLAIQETQYF. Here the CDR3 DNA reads TGTGCCAGCAGCTCCCTGGCCATCCAAGAGACCCAGTACTTC. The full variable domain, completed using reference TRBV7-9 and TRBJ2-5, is DTGVSQNPRHKITKRGQNVTFRCDPISEHNRLYWYRQTLGQGPEFLTYFQNEAQLEKSRLLSDRFSAERPKGSFSTLEIQRTEQGDSAMYLCASSSLAIQETQYFGPGTRLLVL.